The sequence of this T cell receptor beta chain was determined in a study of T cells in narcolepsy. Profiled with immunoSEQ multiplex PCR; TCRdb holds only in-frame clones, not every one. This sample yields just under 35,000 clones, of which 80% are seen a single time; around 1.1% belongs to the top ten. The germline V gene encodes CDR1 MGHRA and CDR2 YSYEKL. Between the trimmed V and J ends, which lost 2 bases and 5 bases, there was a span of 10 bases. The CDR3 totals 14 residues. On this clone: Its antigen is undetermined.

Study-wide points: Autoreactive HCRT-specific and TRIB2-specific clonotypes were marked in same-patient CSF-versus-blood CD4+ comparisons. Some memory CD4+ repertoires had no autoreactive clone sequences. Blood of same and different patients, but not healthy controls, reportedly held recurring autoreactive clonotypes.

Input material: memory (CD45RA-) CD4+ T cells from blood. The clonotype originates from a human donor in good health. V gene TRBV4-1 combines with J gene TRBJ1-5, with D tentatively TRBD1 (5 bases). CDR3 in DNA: TGCGCCAGCAGCCAACCAAGAGGGGATCAGCCCCAGCATTTT. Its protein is CASSQPRGDQPQHF.